This paragraph covers one T cell receptor (beta chain) sequence. The target antigen is unknown. Each TCR library used 3500 ng of total RNA. Template-switch reactions added UMIs with a 6-nucleotide sample barcode. No DNA is given; TCRdb re-called the 5' RACE reads and lists each CDR3 protein once. This sample contains under 150,000 distinct CDR3 sequences. The data were taken from a study of monozygotic twins with inflammatory bowel disease. Study-wide results and limits: The co-twins with IBD showed lower TCRbeta diversity (inverse Simpson) than their healthy siblings. Ultimately, a single strong signal or clonotype associated with IBD was not supported.

This TCR was sampled from a human donor with ulcerative colitis or Crohn's disease, or a healthy co-twin of an affected twin (not recorded which). The sequencing input was blood.

CDR3 residues: CASSLGDRLAKNIQYF. The chain uses TRBV5-4 and TRBJ2-4. This CDR3 is 16 amino acids long. The germline gives CDR1 SGHNT, CDR2 YYREEE (reference sequence).